The source of this T cell receptor beta chain is a study of cytomegalovirus exposure and HLA in healthy donors. At the level of the study: Clustering assigned about 79% of the roughly 420 genotyped donors to the Caucasian-associated ancestry cluster. General observations from the study: CMV antigen specificity was confirmed in vitro for three CMV-associated chains. When a later analysis was performed, an Asian-associated ancestry cluster reportedly had fewer N-insertions than the approximately 690-donor mean. In an earlier analysis, in fewer than 700 donors, most V segments appeared productive either ~90% or ~30% of the time.

Per the germline V gene, CDR1 is SGHNT and CDR2 is YENEEA. V lost 3 bases and J 8 bases, leaving 5 bases between the germline ends. This CDR3 contains 12 residues. The PCR made use of 60 Vbeta and 13 Jbeta primers. The table came from immunoSEQ multiplex PCR; TCRdb's copy has only in-frame clones and leaves some out. The sample lists just over 150,000 clones, about 80% occurring once. This clone was recorded only once. The target antigen is unknown. The receptor's source is a woman in her 50s in good health and CMV-seropositive. The sequencing input was PBMCs. V usage is TRBV11-3 and J usage is TRBJ1-6, with D unclear. The CDR3 is CASSFPYSPLHF. CDR3 DNA: TGTGCCAGCAGCTTCCCATATTCACCCCTCCACTTT.